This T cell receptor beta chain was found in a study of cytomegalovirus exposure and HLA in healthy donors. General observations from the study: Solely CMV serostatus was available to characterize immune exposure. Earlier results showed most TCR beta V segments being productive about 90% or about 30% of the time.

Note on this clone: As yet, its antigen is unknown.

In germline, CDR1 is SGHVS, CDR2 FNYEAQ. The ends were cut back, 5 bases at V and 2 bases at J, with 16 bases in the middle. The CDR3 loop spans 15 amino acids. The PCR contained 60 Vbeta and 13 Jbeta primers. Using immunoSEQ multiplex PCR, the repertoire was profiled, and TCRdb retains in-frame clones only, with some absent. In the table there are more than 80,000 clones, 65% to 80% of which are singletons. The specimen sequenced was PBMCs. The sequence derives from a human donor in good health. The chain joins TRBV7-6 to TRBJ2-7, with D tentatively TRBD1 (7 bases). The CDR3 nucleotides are TGTGCCAGCAGCCCTGGAGGGGGCGGTCCCTACGAGCAGTACTTC. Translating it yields CASSPGGGGPYEQYF.